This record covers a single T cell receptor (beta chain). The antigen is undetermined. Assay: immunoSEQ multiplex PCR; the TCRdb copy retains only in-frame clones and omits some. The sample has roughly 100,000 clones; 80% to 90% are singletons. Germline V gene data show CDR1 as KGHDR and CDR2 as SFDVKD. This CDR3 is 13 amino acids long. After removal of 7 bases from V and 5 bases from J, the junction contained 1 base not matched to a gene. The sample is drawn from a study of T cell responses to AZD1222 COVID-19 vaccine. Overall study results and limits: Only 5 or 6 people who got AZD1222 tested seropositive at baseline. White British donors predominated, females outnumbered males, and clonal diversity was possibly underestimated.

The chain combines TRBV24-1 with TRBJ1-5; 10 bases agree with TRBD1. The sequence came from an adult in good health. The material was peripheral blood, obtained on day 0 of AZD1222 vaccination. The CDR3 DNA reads TGTGCCACCAGCGGGACAGGGGATCAGCCCCAGCATTTT. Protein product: CATSGTGDQPQHF.